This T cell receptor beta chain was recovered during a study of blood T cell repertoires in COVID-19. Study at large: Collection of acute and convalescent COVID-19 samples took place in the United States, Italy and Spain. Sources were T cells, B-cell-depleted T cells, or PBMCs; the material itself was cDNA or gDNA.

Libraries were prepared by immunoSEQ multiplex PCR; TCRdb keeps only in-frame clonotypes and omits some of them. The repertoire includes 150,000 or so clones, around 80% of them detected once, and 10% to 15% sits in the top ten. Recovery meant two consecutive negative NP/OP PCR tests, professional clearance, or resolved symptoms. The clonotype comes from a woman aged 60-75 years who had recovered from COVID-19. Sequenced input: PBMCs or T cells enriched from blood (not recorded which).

CDR3 nucleotide sequence: TGCAGCGCCGGAGACCAGCCGTATGGCTACACCTTC. This codes for CSAGDQPYGYTF. V is TRBV29-1 and J is TRBJ1-2; D gene ambiguous. CDR1 and CDR2 from the germline V gene are SQVTM and ANQGSEA. The CDR3 runs 12 residues. V lost 7 bases to trimming and J lost 5 bases, with 14 bases between them.